This T cell receptor (beta chain) comes out of a study of T cells in Graves' hyperthyroidism and ophthalmopathy. Authors of the study amplified TCR beta CDR3 regions from RNA transcripts. Carried out on the TCR CDR3, a first-round RT-PCR used the HTBI primer set. MiXCR was run by TCRdb on the multiplex PCR reads, yielding one entry per CDR3 protein. The data contain about 740,000 distinct CDR3 sequences, about 15% of them singletons. The diagnoses drew upon clinical symptoms, serum thyroxine and TRAb, thyroid ultrasound and orbital computed tomography. Out of roughly 10 ml of fresh peripheral blood came the PBMCs. The CDR3 has 17 amino acids. Germline trimming cut 3 bases from V and 3 bases from J; bases unmatched to any gene: 9. Germline CDR1 is LGHNT and CDR2 is FRNRAP. This clonotype was seen only a few times. Its antigen is unknown. Study outcomes and limitations: Most thyroid-expanded clonotypes above 0.001 were also found in blood.

Sequenced: blood. This sequence joins TRBV12-5 and TRBJ2-1; 9 nucleotides align to TRBD2. The sequence was obtained from a woman aged 18-29 years with Graves' hyperthyroidism. The CDR3 loop is CASGFVAGEGDYNEQFF. The CDR3 bases are TGTGCTAGTGGTTTTGTAGCGGGAGAGGGGGACTACAATGAGCAGTTCTTC.